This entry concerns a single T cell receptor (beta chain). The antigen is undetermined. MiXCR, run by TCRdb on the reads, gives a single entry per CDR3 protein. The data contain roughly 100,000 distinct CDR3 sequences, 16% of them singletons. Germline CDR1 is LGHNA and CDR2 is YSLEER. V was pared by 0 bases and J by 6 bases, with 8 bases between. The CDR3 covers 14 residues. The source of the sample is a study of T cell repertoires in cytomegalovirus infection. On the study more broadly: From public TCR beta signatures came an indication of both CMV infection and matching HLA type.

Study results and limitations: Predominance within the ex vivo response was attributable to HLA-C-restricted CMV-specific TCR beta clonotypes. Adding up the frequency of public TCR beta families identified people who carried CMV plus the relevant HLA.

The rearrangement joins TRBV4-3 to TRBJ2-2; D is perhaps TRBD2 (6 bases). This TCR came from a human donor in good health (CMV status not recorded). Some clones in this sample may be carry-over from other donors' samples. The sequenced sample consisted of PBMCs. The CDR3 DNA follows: TGCGCCAGCAGCCAAGACAGGGAGGCCGGGGAGCTGTTTTTT. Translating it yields CASSQDREAGELFF.